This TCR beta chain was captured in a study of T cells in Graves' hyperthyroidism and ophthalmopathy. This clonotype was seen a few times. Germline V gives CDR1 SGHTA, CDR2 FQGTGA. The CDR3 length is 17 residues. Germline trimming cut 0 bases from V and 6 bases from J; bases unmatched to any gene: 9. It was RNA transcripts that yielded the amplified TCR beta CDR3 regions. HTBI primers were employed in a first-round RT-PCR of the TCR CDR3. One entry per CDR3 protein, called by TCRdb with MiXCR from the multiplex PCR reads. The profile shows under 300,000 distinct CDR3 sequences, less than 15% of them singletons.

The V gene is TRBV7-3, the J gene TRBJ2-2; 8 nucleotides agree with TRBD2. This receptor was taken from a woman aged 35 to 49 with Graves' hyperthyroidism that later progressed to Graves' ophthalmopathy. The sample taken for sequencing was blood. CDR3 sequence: CASSLTPFSGTAGELFF. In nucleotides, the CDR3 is TGTGCCAGCAGCTTAACACCTTTTAGCGGGACCGCCGGGGAGCTGTTTTTT.